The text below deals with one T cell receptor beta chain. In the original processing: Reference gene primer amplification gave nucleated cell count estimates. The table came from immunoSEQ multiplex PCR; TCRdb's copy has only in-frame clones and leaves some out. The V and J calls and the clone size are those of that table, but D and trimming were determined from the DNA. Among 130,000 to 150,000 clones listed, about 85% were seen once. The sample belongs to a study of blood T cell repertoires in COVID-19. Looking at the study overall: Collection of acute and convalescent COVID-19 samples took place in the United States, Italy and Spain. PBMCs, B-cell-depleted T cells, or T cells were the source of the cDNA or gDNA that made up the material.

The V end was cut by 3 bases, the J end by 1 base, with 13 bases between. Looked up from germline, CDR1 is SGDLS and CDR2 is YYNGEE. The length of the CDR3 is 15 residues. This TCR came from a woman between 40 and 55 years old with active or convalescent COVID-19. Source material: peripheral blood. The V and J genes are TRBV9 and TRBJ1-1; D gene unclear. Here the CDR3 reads CASSAPGTQNTEAFF. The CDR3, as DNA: TGTGCCAGCAGCGCCCCGGGAACTCAGAACACTGAAGCTTTCTTT.